The rows below give T cell receptor beta chains drawn from one sample of a study of cytomegalovirus exposure and HLA in healthy donors. Clones were read by immunoSEQ multiplex PCR, and TCRdb kept only the in-frame ones, dropping some. Here the sample spans approximately 130,000 clones, 72% being singletons. Sample: PBMCs. Receptor source: a man in his fifties in good health and CMV-seropositive. CDR3s include the opening cysteine and the closing phenylalanine or tryptophan. A D gene is named only where the DNA matches it firmly. Clone size, where shown, is once, few, many, or a class for clones that have expanded.

>.|.|13|TRBV7-8|TRBJ1-5
TGTGCCAGCAGCCTCTGGGGGGATCAGCCCCAGCATTTT
CASSLWGDQPQHF
>.|.|16|TRBV7-8|TRBJ1-2
TGTGCCAGCAGCGAAAAAGAAGACAGGAGAGTCAATGGCTACACCTTC
CASSEKEDRRVNGYTF
>TRBD1|.|19|TRBV27|TRBJ2-6
TGTGCCAGCAGTTGGCGCTGGACAGGGGGCGCATCAGGGGCCAACGTCCTGACTTTC
CASSWRWTGGASGANVLTF
>TRBD2|.|12|TRBV6-1|TRBJ2-1
TGTGCCAGCAGGACTAGCAACGGTGAGCAGTTCTTC
CASRTSNGEQFF
>.|.|15|TRBV2|TRBJ1-2
TGTGCCAGCAGTGACTCTAGGACAAAAGGCTATGGCTACACCTTC
CASSDSRTKGYGYTF
>TRBD1|few|15|TRBV18|TRBJ1-1
TGTGCCAGCTCACCAGGTTTAAGGGGGCTCCCTGAAGCTTTCTTT
CASSPGLRGLPEAFF
>.|once|13|TRBV5-1|TRBJ1-1
TGCGCCAGCAGCTTAGGAGGGACTATTGAAGCTTTCTTT
CASSLGGTIEAFF
>.|.|19|TRBV19|TRBJ2-6
TGTGCCAGTATCTCACTTGGGGGGGCACGGAAAACTGGGGCCAACGTCCTGACTTTC
CASISLGGARKTGANVLTF
>.|.|18|TRBV5-1|TRBJ2-1
TGCGCCAGCAGCTTGGACCCCCCACCCCAGGTCCTATACAATGAGCAGTTCTTC
CASSLDPPPQVLYNEQFF
>.|.|15|TRBV28|TRBJ2-3
TGTGCCAGCACCGCGATCACGGGTGGCACAGATACGCAGTATTTT
CASTAITGGTDTQYF
>.|few|15|TRBV7-9|TRBJ2-3
TGTGCCAGCAGCCGTCCCGGAGAGGAGTTAGATACGCAGTATTTT
CASSRPGEELDTQYF
>.|few|12|TRBV29-1|TRBJ1-2
TGCAGCGTTGCCTCCCAGGGGTATGGCTACACCTTC
CSVASQGYGYTF
>.|.|15|TRBV5-1|TRBJ1-4
TGCGCCAGCAGCCTTGGGCCACAGGGAAATGAAAAACTGTTTTTT
CASSLGPQGNEKLFF
>TRBD2|.|17|TRBV29-1|TRBJ2-1
TGCAGCTCCTTGACTAGCGGGAACGGAGGGTCCTACAATGAGCAGTTCTTC
CSSLTSGNGGSYNEQFF
>.|.|13|TRBV7-2|TRBJ2-5
TGTGCCAGCAGTTGGACATTATCGGAGACCCAGTACTTC
CASSWTLSETQYF
>TRBD1|.|15|TRBV4-1|TRBJ2-7
TGCGCCAGCAGCCTTAGAACGACAGGGGACTACGAGCAGTACTTC
CASSLRTTGDYEQYF
>.|.|13|TRBV10-1|TRBJ2-3
TGCGCCAGCAGCCGCTCTATCCCAGATACGCAGTATTTT
CASSRSIPDTQYF
>TRBD1|once|18|TRBV6-1|TRBJ1-3
TGTGCCAGCAGTGGCCTGACACGCTCGGGACAGGGAGTAAACACCATATATTTT
CASSGLTRSGQGVNTIYF
>.|.|15|TRBV5-1|TRBJ2-7
TGCGCCAGCAGCTTGGCCCCGGGGGTTACCTACGAGCAGTACTTC
CASSLAPGVTYEQYF
>.|.|14|TRBV6-1|TRBJ2-5
TGTGCCAGCAGTAGGGGACTGGCGAAAGAGACCCAGTACTTC
CASSRGLAKETQYF
>TRBD1|.|15|TRBV5-1|TRBJ2-3
TGCGCCAGCAGCTTGGGGACAGGGTTTGGGGATACGCAGTATTTT
CASSLGTGFGDTQYF
>TRBD2|.|16|TRBV19|TRBJ2-1
TGTGCCAGTAGTATAGAATCGGCGGGGGAGAACAATGAGCAGTTCTTC
CASSIESAGENNEQFF
>.|many|13|TRBV7-3|TRBJ1-1
TGTGCCAGCAGCTGGGGCAGGAACACTGAAGCTTTCTTT
CASSWGRNTEAFF
>TRBD2|.|17|TRBV5-1|TRBJ2-1
TGCGCCAGCAGCCCCCAGACTAGCGGGAGTCCGTACAATGAGCAGTTCTTC
CASSPQTSGSPYNEQFF
>TRBD1|few|15|TRBV18|TRBJ2-5
TGTGCCAGCTCTCACGGGACAGGGTCACAAGAGACCCAGTACTTC
CASSHGTGSQETQYF
>TRBD1|few|15|TRBV5-1|TRBJ2-1
TGCGCCAGCAGCCCATCGGACAGGGTCTACAATGAGCAGTTCTTC
CASSPSDRVYNEQFF
>.|.|16|TRBV1|TRBJ2-1
TGCACCAGCAGCCAAGGCAGCCCTAGCTCCTACAATGAGCAGTTCTTC
CTSSQGSPSSYNEQFF